Shown below are 13 T cell receptor beta chains from a single sample sequenced in a study of control samples from healthy donors and cancer patients. Generated by immunoSEQ multiplex PCR, the TCRdb table keeps only in-frame clones and is missing some. This sample carries hundreds of thousands of clones, over 75% of them seen once, and the ten largest clones take approximately 6.3%. The sequencing input was PBMCs. The receptor set was obtained from a man in his forties with head and neck cancer.

The chain carries TRBV7-9 and TRBJ1-6; D possibly corresponds to TRBD1 (6 bases). Trimming removed 5 bases at V and 7 bases at J, with 15 bases between. The CDR3 covers 15 residues. Germline lookup yields CDR1 SEHNR and CDR2 FQNEAQ (reference sequence). CDR3 sequence (DNA): TGTGCCAGCAGCCTTCAGGGGTATAACAATTCACCCCTCCACTTT. The encoded protein is CASSLQGYNNSPLHF.

This clone occurred once. The chain couples TRBV7-6 to TRBJ1-5; D not certain. Germline CDR1 reads SGHVS; CDR2 reads FNYEAQ. Trimming stripped 5 bases from V and 0 bases from J, with 11 bases between. The CDR3 has 15 residues. CDR3 sequence: CASSQTSYSNQPQHF. The CDR3 DNA follows: TGTGCCAGCAGCCAGACATCTTATAGCAATCAGCCCCAGCATTTT.

The table lists this clone with a count of one. V is TRBV29-1 and J is TRBJ2-5; 7 bases align to TRBD1. CDR1 is SQVTM and CDR2 is ANQGSEA in the germline V gene. This CDR3 has 13 residues. Unmatched junction bases numbered 3, after V lost 3 bases and J lost 2 bases. In nucleotides, the CDR3 is TGCAGCGTTGAGGGGACAGAGCAAGAGACCCAGTACTTC. It yields the protein CSVEGTEQETQYF.

The chain joins TRBV5-8 to TRBJ1-1, with 8 positions matching TRBD1. The CDR3 contains 18 residues. Germline assignment: CDR1 SGHTS and CDR2 YDEGEE. J gave up 5 bases and V 4 bases, and 19 bases lay outside the gene matches. The DNA for the CDR3 is TGTGCCAGCAGCACCGGAGGGGAGGCTTACAGGGGGAGAACTGAAGCTTTCTTT. As protein: CASSTGGEAYRGRTEAFF. Drawing the rest from reference TRBV5-8 and TRBJ1-1, the complete variable domain is EAGVTQSPTHLIKTRGQQATLRCSPISGHTSVYWYQQALGLGLQFLLWYDEGEERNRGNFPPRFSGRQFPNYSSELNVNALELEDSALYLCASSTGGEAYRGRTEAFFGQGTRLTVV.

This chain uses TRBV28 with TRBJ1-2, with 8 positions matching TRBD1. The germline gives CDR1 MDHEN, CDR2 SYDVKM. Trimming removed 2 bases from V and 3 bases from J; junction bases left unmatched: 2. The CDR3 length is 14 residues. CDR3 DNA: TGTGCCAGCAGTTTAACAGGGGGGGACTATGGCTACACCTTC. Amino acid sequence: CASSLTGGDYGYTF.

J is TRBJ1-6 and V is TRBV4-1; D is undetermined. CDR3 length: 12 amino acids. The germline V gene encodes CDR1 MGHRA and CDR2 YSYEKL. V was trimmed by 2 bases and J by 11 bases, leaving 7 bases between them. The CDR3 coding sequence is TGCGCCAGCAGCCAACTCAGAACACCCCTCCACTTT. It translates to CASSQLRTPLHF.

As to this clone: One end of the junction does not line up with germline, which may come from a read error. The chain has TRBV6-2 or TRBV6-3 and TRBJ2-1, with no clear D. This CDR3 comprises 17 residues. Germline V gene sequence: CDR1 MNHEY, CDR2 SVGEGT. The CDR3: CASRYSSPPNFENEQFF. The CDR3, as DNA: TGTGCCAGCAGGTACTCGAGCCCGCCCAATTTTGAAAATGAGCAGTTCTTC.

This rearrangement joins TRBV18 to TRBJ2-7; TRBD1 agrees at 9 bases. This CDR3 has 16 residues. The J segment lost 1 base and the V segment lost 4 bases, leaving 8 bases of the junction unmatched. Germline lookup yields CDR1 KGHSH and CDR2 LQKENI. CDR3: CASSLDTGGSSYEQYF. CDR3 nucleotides: TGTGCCAGCTCACTCGATACAGGGGGCTCTTCCTACGAGCAGTACTTC.

The chain joins TRBV6-5 to TRBJ1-2; 8 positions match TRBD1. The CDR3 contains 14 residues. Looked up from germline, CDR1 is MNHEY and CDR2 is SVGAGI. Losses at the gene ends were 5 bases for V and 8 bases for J; bases not matched to a gene: 10. The CDR3 region is CASSNDRGNGGYTF. CDR3 nucleotide sequence: TGTGCCAGCAGTAACGACAGGGGAAACGGCGGCTACACCTTC.

V and J are TRBV28 and TRBJ2-5, with D tentatively TRBD1 or TRBD2 (5 bases each). Between the trimmed V and J ends, which lost 2 bases and 4 bases, there was a span of 11 bases. Germline V CDR1 and CDR2: MDHEN, SYDVKM. The CDR3 consists of 14 residues. CDR3 nucleotide sequence: TGTGCCAGCAGTTTAGCAGGGACGCGAGAGACCCAGTACTTC. It codes for CASSLAGTRETQYF. Full variable domain (outside the CDR3, taken from reference TRBV28 and TRBJ2-5): DVKVTQSSRYLVKRTGEKVFLECVQDMDHENMFWYRQDPGLGLRLIYFSYDVKMKEKGDIPEGYSVSREKKERFSLILESASTNQTSMYLCASSLAGTRETQYFGPGTRLLVL.

This clone was detected only a few times. This chain connects TRBV5-4 to TRBJ2-5; D may be TRBD2 (5 bases). The CDR3 contains 14 residues. CDR1 SGHNT and CDR2 YYREEE come from the germline V gene (reference sequence). Trimming left V 3 bases short and J 0 bases short, with 9 bases between. The CDR3 sequence: CASSSRRDQETQYF. The DNA for the CDR3 is TGTGCCAGCAGCTCTAGGCGGGACCAAGAGACCCAGTACTTC.

This CDR3 reads CASSGAGDLNTIYF. DNA for the CDR3: TGTGCCAGCAGCGGAGCAGGGGACTTAAACACCATATATTTT. The J gene is TRBJ1-3, the V gene TRBV2, with a weak D call TRBD1 (6 bases). Germline V gives CDR1 SNHLY, CDR2 FYNNEI. The CDR3 runs 14 residues. The V end lost 6 bases, the J end lost 6 bases, and 15 bases lay between the germline ends.

This chain connects TRBV19 to TRBJ1-1, with TRBD1 matching 8 bases. CDR3 size: 17 residues. Germline assignment: CDR1 LNHDA and CDR2 SQIVND (reference sequence). V shed 5 bases, J shed 4 bases, and the junction held 15 bases outside the gene matches. CDR3 in DNA: TGTGCCAGTAGTCCCCGCCTTGAGGCACAGGGGGGCACTGAAGCTTTCTTT. Its protein product is CASSPRLEAQGGTEAFF.